The text below deals with one T cell receptor beta chain. The TCR beta CDR3 regions underwent amplification using RNA transcripts as the source. When the TCR CDR3 underwent first-round RT-PCR, the HTBI primer set was used. MiXCR, run by TCRdb on the multiplex PCR reads, gives a single entry per CDR3 protein. The sample contains more than 300,000 distinct CDR3 sequences, about 14% of which appear only once. The sample is drawn from a study of T cells in Graves' hyperthyroidism and ophthalmopathy. Germline CDR1 is LGHDT and CDR2 is YNNKEL (reference sequence). The CDR3 has 16 amino acids. V gave up 4 bases and J gave up 0 bases; unmatched junction bases: 8.

The TCR was taken from a woman in her fifties or sixties with Graves' hyperthyroidism. This rearrangement joins TRBV3-1 to TRBJ2-7; 8 nucleotides match TRBD1. What was sequenced was blood. The CDR3 DNA follows: TGTGCCAGCAGCCCTAACCTCGGGACAGGCTCCTACGAGCAGTACTTC. The encoded protein is CASSPNLGTGSYEQYF.